Shown below are 2 T cell receptor beta chains from a single sample sequenced in a study of blood T cells in healthy people across ages. Combining a sample-barcoded 5' primer with a J-beta primer mix, a second PCR ran for about 6 to 12 cycles. TCRdb reprocessed the 5' RACE reads via MiXCR and lists one record per CDR3 protein. The table records 800,000 to 1,000,000 distinct CDR3 sequences, 45% to 50% of them present only once. Sequencing used blood. The source of these receptors is a man aged 25-45 years in good health.

Only a few counts were recorded for this clonotype. This sequence joins TRBV27 and TRBJ2-2, with D possibly being TRBD2 (5 bases). Germline V lookup: CDR1 MNHEY, CDR2 SMNVEV (reference sequence). This CDR3 region has 15 residues. V dropped 8 bases and J dropped 3 bases, with 16 bases sitting between them. The CDR3 bases are TGTGCCAGCCATTCGCGGGCGCGACACACCGGGGAGCTGTTTTTT. Its translation: CASHSRARHTGELFF.

The V call is TRBV20-1, the J call TRBJ2-4; the D is unclear. Trimming pared 6 bases from V and 0 bases from J, leaving 6 bases between. The germline CDR1 and CDR2 sequences are DFQATT and SNEGSKA (reference sequence). The CDR3 loop spans 12 amino acids. CDR3: CSALPAKNIQYF. The CDR3 DNA follows: TGCAGTGCCCTCCCAGCCAAAAACATTCAGTACTTC.